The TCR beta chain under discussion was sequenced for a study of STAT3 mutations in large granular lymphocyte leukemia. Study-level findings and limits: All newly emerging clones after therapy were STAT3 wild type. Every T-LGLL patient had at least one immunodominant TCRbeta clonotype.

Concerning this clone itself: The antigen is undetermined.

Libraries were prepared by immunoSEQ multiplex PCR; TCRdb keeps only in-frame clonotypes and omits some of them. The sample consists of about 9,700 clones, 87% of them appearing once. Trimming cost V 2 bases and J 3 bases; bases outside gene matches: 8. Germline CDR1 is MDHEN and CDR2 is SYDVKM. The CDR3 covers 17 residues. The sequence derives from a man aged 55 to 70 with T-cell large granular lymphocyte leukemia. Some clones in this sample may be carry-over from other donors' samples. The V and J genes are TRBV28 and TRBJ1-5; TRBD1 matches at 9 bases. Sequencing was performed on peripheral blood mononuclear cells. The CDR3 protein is CASSLTGQGTFNQPQHF. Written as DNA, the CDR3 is TGTGCCAGCAGTTTAACGGGACAGGGAACCTTCAATCAGCCCCAGCATTTT.